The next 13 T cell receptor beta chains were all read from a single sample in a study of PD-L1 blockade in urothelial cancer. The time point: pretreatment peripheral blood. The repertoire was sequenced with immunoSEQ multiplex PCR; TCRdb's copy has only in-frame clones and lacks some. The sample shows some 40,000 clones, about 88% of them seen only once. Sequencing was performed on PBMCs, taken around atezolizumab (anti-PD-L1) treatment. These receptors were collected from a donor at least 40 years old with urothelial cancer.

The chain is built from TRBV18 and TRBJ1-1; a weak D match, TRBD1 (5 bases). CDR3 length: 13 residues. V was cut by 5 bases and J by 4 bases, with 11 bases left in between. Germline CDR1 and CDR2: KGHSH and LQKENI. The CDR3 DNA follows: TGTGCCAGCTCAACCAGGGTGGGCACTGAAGCTTTCTTT. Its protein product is CASSTRVGTEAFF.

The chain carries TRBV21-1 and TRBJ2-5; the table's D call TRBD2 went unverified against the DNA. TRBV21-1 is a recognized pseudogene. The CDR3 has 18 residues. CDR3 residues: CASCHCPPGDYRRETQYF. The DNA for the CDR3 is TGTGCCAGCTGCCACTGCCCCCCCGGGGACTATCGACGGGAGACCCAGTACTTC.

The CDR3 is CASSPPWGTREEQYF. The CDR3 nucleotides read TGTGCCAGCAGTCCGCCCTGGGGGACTAGGGAGGAGCAGTACTTC. V is TRBV27 and J is TRBJ2-7; 8 bases match TRBD2. Looked up from germline, CDR1 is MNHEY and CDR2 is SMNVEV (reference sequence). With 5 bases clipped from V and 7 bases from J, the junction kept 13 bases outside the gene matches. The CDR3 loop spans 15 amino acids.

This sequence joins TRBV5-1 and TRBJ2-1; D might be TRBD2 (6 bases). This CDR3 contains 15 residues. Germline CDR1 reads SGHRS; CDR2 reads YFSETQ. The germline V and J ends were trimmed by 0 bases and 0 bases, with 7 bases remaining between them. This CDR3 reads CASSLGGTSYNEQFF. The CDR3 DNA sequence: TGCGCCAGCAGCTTGGGCGGGACCTCCTACAATGAGCAGTTCTTC. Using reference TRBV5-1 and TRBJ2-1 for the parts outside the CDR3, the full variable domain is KAGVTQTPRYLIKTRGQQVTLSCSPISGHRSVSWYQQTPGQGLQFLFEYFSETQRNKGNFPGRFSGRQFSNSRSEMNVSTLELGDSALYLCASSLGGTSYNEQFFGPGTRLTVL.

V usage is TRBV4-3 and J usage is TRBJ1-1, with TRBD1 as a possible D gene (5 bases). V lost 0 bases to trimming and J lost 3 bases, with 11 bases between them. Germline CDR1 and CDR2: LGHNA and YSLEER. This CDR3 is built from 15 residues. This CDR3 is CASSQDTGGDTEAFF. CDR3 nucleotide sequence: TGCGCCAGCAGCCAAGATACAGGCGGGGACACTGAAGCTTTCTTT.

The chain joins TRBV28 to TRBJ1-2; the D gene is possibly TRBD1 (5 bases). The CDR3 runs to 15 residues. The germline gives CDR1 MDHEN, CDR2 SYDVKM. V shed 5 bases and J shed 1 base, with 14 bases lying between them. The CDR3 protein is CASSPAEGLNYGYTF. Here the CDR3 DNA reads TGTGCCAGCAGTCCCGCAGAGGGACTTAACTATGGCTACACCTTC.

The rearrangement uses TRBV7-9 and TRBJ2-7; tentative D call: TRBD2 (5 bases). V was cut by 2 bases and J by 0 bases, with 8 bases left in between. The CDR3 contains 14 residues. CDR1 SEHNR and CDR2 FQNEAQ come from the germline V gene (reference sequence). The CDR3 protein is CASSLTGDSYEQYF. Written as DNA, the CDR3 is TGTGCCAGCAGCTTAACCGGGGACTCCTACGAGCAGTACTTC.

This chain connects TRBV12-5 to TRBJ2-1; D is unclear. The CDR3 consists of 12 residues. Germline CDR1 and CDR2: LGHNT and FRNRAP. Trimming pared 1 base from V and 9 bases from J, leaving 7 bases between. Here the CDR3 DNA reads TGTGCTAGTGGTTTGGGGAGCATTGAGCAGTTCTTC. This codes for CASGLGSIEQFF.

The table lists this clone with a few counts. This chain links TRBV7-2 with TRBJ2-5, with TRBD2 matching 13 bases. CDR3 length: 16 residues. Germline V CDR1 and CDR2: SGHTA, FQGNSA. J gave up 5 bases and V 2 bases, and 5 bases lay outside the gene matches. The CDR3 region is CASSLRLAGGWETQYF. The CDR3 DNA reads TGTGCCAGCAGCTTAAGACTAGCGGGAGGTTGGGAGACCCAGTACTTC.

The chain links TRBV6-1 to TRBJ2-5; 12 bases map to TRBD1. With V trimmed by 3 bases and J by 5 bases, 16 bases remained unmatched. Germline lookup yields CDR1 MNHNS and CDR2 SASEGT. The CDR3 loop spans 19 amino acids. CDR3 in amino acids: CASSEGQGARWTRGETQYF. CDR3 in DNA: TGTGCCAGCAGTGAGGGACAGGGGGCGCGGTGGACTCGGGGGGAGACCCAGTACTTC.

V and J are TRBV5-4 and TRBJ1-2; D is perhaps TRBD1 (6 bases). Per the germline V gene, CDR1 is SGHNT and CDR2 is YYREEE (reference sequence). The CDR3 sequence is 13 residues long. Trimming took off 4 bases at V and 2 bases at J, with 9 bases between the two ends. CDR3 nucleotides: TGTGCCAGCAGCCCGGACAGAAACTATGGCTACACCTTC. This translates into CASSPDRNYGYTF.

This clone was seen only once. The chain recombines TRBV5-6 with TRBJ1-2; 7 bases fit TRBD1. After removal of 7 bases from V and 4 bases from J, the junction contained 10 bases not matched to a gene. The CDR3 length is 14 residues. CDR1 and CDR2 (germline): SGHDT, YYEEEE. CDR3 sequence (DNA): TGTGCCAGCGGGGGAGACAGGGCACCCTATGGCTACACCTTC. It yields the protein CASGGDRAPYGYTF.

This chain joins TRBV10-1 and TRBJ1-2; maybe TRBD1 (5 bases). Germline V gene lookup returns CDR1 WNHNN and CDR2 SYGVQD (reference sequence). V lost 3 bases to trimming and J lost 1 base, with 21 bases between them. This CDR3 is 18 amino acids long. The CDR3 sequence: CASSDLPPRQKGNYGYTF. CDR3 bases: TGCGCCAGCAGTGACCTGCCCCCCCGACAGAAGGGTAACTATGGCTACACCTTC.